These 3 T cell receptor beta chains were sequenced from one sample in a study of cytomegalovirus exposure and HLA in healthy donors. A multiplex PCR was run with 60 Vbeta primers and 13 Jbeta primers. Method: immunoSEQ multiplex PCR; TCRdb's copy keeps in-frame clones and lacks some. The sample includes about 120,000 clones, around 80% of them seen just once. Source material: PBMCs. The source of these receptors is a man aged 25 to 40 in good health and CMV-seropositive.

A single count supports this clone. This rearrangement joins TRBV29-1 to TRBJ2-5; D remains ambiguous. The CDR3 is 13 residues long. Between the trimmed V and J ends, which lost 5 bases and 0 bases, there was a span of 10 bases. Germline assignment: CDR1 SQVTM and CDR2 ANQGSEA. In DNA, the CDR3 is TGCAGCGTTCGTAGCTTCTACCAAGAGACCCAGTACTTC. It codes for CSVRSFYQETQYF.

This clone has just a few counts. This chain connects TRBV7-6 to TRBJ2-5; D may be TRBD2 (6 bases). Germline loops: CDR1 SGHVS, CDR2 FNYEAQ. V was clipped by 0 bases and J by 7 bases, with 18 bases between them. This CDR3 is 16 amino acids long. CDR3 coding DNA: TGTGCCAGCAGCTTAGCGGTAGCGGTCCTGGGGAGGACCCAGTACTTC. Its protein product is CASSLAVAVLGRTQYF.

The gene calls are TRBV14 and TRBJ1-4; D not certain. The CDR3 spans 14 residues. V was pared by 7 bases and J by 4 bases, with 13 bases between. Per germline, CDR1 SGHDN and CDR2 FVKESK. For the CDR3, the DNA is TGTGCCAGCAAAGGGAGTTATAGTAATGAAAAACTGTTTTTT. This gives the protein CASKGSYSNEKLFF.